The 18 T cell receptor beta chains below were found in one sample sequenced in a study of T cells in Graves' hyperthyroidism and ophthalmopathy. TCR beta CDR3 regions were amplified from RNA. Using the HTBI primer set, a first-round RT-PCR was run on the TCR CDR3. Each CDR3 protein is one row after TCRdb ran MiXCR on the multiplex PCR reads. The sample records around 600,000 distinct CDR3 sequences, approximately 14% being singletons. The sequencing sample was made of blood. These receptors all stem from a woman younger than 45 with Graves' hyperthyroidism.

This clonotype was picked up a small number of times. The chain is built from TRBV10-1 and TRBJ2-6; unclear D gene. Trimming pared 4 bases from V and 2 bases from J, leaving 3 bases between. CDR1 WNHNN and CDR2 SYGVQD come from the germline V gene (reference sequence). The CDR3 is made up of 13 amino acids. The CDR3 nucleotides are TGCGCCAGCAGTGCCCCTGGGGCCAACGTCCTGACTTTC. Translating it yields CASSAPGANVLTF.

A word on this clonotype: This may arise from a read error, as a much more abundant clone is one base away. CDR3 DNA sequence: TGTGCCAGCAGCTTACCTCCCGGACTAGCCCTCTACAATGAGCAGTTCTTC. Translation gives CASSLPPGLALYNEQFF. V gene TRBV7-2 combines with J gene TRBJ2-1; 8 bases line up with TRBD2. Germline-derived CDR1 and CDR2 are SGHTA and FQGNSA. V gave up 2 bases and J gave up 3 bases; unmatched junction bases: 9. CDR3 size: 17 residues.

The table lists this clonotype with many counts. V is TRBV6-2 or TRBV6-3 and J is TRBJ2-1, with 8 bases that match TRBD1. V lost 2 bases and J lost 12; bases outside the gene matches: 9. The germline CDR1 and CDR2 sequences are MNHEY and SVGEGT. This CDR3 has 14 residues. The CDR3 here is CASSYVGQATRQFF. As DNA, the CDR3 is TGTGCCAGCAGTTACGTGGGACAGGCGACGCGGCAGTTCTTC.

Many counts were recorded for this clonotype. The chain uses TRBV7-6 and TRBJ1-5, with 10 bases that match TRBD1. J lost 5 bases, V lost 6 bases, and 4 bases had no gene match. The CDR3 consists of 14 residues. Per germline, CDR1 SGHVS and CDR2 FNYEAQ. CDR3 in DNA: TGTGCCAGCAGTCCCGGGACAGGGGATCAGCCCCAGCATTTT. Encoded protein: CASSPGTGDQPQHF.

This clonotype was counted a few times. Given a much more abundant clone one base away, this may be a read error. The chain couples TRBV9 to TRBJ2-2; 7 nucleotides match TRBD1. V shed 4 bases and J 7 bases; nucleotides not matched to a gene: 4. The CDR3 is made up of 13 amino acids. Germline-derived CDR1 and CDR2 are SGDLS and YYNGEE. CDR3 sequence: CASSLTGRGELFF. The DNA of the CDR3 is TGTGCCAGCAGCTTGACAGGGCGCGGGGAGCTGTTTTTT.

This clonotype was counted at least ten times. The gene calls are TRBV5-1 and TRBJ2-7; D is unclear. CDR1 and CDR2 (germline): SGHRS, YFSETQ. Trimming removed 4 bases from V and 2 bases from J, with 4 bases in between. This CDR3 has 11 amino acids. The chain's CDR3 is CASSDPYEQYF. Here the CDR3 DNA reads TGCGCCAGCAGCGACCCCTACGAGCAGTACTTC.

Concerning this clonotype itself: Compared with germline, one end of the junction differs, possibly owing to a read error. The V and J genes are TRBV18 and TRBJ1-1, with D possibly matching TRBD1 (6 bases). CDR3 length: 12 residues. Germline CDR1 KGHSH, CDR2 LQKENI. The DNA for the CDR3 is TGTGTCAGCTCCGGGGGCCGAACTGAAGCTTTCTTT. Protein product: CVSSGGRTEAFF.

The gene calls are TRBV29-1 and TRBJ2-4; no clear D. CDR1 SQVTM and CDR2 ANQGSEA come from the germline V gene. V was shortened by 1 base and J by 4 bases, with 5 bases between the two germline ends. The CDR3 has 12 amino acids. CDR3 DNA: TGCAGCGTTGAAGTACAGAAAAACATTCAGTACTTC. This translates into CSVEVQKNIQYF.

This clonotype occurred a few times. CDR3 protein: CASSIGGVGQPQHF. As DNA, the CDR3 is TGTGCCAGTAGTATTGGAGGGGTTGGTCAGCCCCAGCATTTT. The chain is built from TRBV19 and TRBJ1-5, with D possibly being TRBD1 (5 bases). Trimming stripped 3 bases from V and 6 bases from J, with 12 bases between. The germline V gene encodes CDR1 LNHDA and CDR2 SQIVND (reference sequence). This CDR3 contains 14 residues.

The V gene is TRBV7-3, the J gene TRBJ2-2; possible D gene TRBD2, 6 bases. Trimming pared 3 bases from V and 5 bases from J, leaving 10 bases between. Germline V gene data show CDR1 as SGHTA and CDR2 as FQGTGA. The CDR3 is 14 residues long. The CDR3 spells CASSFLAPTGELFF. The CDR3 region has the DNA TGTGCCAGCAGCTTCCTAGCGCCAACCGGGGAGCTGTTTTTT.

There are many counts of this clonotype. The chain carries TRBV30 and TRBJ2-2, with no clear D. Deletions cut 3 bases from V and 0 bases from J, with 2 bases between. Per germline, CDR1 GTSNPN and CDR2 SVGIG (reference sequence). The CDR3 runs 12 residues. The CDR3 is CAWRTNTGELFF. For the CDR3, the DNA is TGTGCCTGGAGAACGAACACCGGGGAGCTGTTTTTT. Filled out from reference TRBV30 and TRBJ2-2, the complete variable domain reads SQTIHQWPATLVQPVGSPLSLECTVEGTSNPNLYWYRQAAGRGLQLLFYSVGIGQISSEVPQNLSASRPQDRQFILSSKKLLLSDSGFYLCAWRTNTGELFFGEGSRLTVL.

The sample holds many counts of this clonotype. V usage is TRBV13 and J usage is TRBJ2-1; D gene uncertain. Trimming removed 4 bases from V and 6 bases from J, with 25 bases in between. CDR1 and CDR2 (germline): PRHDT, FYEKMQ (reference sequence). CDR3 length equals 18 residues. CDR3 sequence: CASSSNPYTNGPVNEQFF. Written as DNA, the CDR3 is TGTGCCAGCAGCTCAAACCCATACACAAATGGACCAGTCAATGAGCAGTTCTTC.

A few counts support this clonotype. The chain links TRBV30 to TRBJ2-1; 11 bases are a match to TRBD2. Germline trimming cut 0 bases from V and 12 bases from J; bases unmatched to any gene: 10. CDR3 length: 15 amino acids. CDR1 GTSNPN and CDR2 SVGIG come from the germline V gene (reference sequence). The CDR3 DNA reads TGTGCCTGGAGTGTAAGTGGGCTAGCGGGAGGAAGGCAGTTCTTC. Amino acid sequence: CAWSVSGLAGGRQFF. Based on the CDR3 plus reference TRBV30 and TRBJ2-1, the full variable domain is SQTIHQWPATLVQPVGSPLSLECTVEGTSNPNLYWYRQAAGRGLQLLFYSVGIGQISSEVPQNLSASRPQDRQFILSSKKLLLSDSGFYLCAWSVSGLAGGRQFFGPGTRLTVL.

This clonotype was picked up many times. This sequence joins TRBV7-9 and TRBJ2-1, with D hard to call. V was clipped by 5 bases and J by 6 bases, with 23 bases between them. CDR1 and CDR2 (germline): SEHNR, FQNEAQ (reference sequence). The CDR3 totals 17 residues. CDR3 in DNA: TGTGCCAGCAGCATATCCCCCTCGACTGTACGATTCAATGAGCAGTTCTTC. Translated, it gives CASSISPSTVRFNEQFF.

There are many counts of this clonotype. The CDR3 coding sequence is TGCAGTGCTGGAATACAGACTAGCGCTAGCACAGATACGCAGTATTTT. Translation: CSAGIQTSASTDTQYF. V gene TRBV20-1 combines with J gene TRBJ2-3, with 8 bases lining up with TRBD2. The CDR3 has 16 amino acids. Germline values: CDR1 DFQATT, CDR2 SNEGSKA (reference sequence). Trimming cost V 5 bases and J 0 bases; bases outside gene matches: 10.

As regards this clonotype: One end of the junction does not line up with germline, which may come from a read error. The rearrangement uses TRBV12-3 or TRBV12-4 and TRBJ2-1, with no clear D. The CDR3 spans 15 residues. CDR3 protein: CAGSLGQGSYNEQFF. The CDR3 region has the DNA TGTGCCGGCAGTTTAGGCCAAGGCTCCTACAATGAGCAGTTCTTC.

The V and J genes are TRBV2 and TRBJ2-7, with D unresolved. The J call is in doubt because the DNA end fits TRBJ2-1 better. Germline loops: CDR1 SNHLY, CDR2 FYNNEI. The CDR3 covers 13 residues. For the CDR3, the DNA is TGTGCCAGCAGGGCGGCCAGCTCCTACGAGCAGTTCTTC. This gives the protein CASRAASSYEQFF.

V usage is TRBV25-1 and J usage is TRBJ2-3; no clear D gene. The CDR3 is made up of 15 amino acids. V gave up 5 bases and J gave up 1 base, with 13 bases separating them. Germline assignment: CDR1 MGHDK and CDR2 SYGVNS. The CDR3: CASSPDWQGTDTQYF. The CDR3 DNA is TGTGCCAGCAGTCCCGACTGGCAGGGCACAGATACGCAGTATTTT.